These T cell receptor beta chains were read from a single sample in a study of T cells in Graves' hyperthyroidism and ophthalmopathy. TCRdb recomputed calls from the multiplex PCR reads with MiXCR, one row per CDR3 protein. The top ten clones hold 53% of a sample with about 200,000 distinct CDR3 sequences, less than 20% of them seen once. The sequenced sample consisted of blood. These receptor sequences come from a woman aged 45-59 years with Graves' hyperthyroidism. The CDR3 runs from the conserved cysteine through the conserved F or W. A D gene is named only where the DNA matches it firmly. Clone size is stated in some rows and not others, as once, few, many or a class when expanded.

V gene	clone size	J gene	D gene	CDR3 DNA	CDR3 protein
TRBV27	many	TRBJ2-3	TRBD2	TGTGCCAGCAGCCGTTTAGGTAGCGGGAGAGGGACAGATACGCAGTATTTT	CASSRLGSGRGTDTQYF
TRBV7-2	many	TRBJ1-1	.	TGTGCCAGCAGCTTAGCCCCGGACGGCACTGAAGCTTTCTTT	CASSLAPDGTEAFF
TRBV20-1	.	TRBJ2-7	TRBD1	TGCAGTGCTCAAACCGGGACAGGGGTCTACGAGCAGTACTTC	CSAQTGTGVYEQYF
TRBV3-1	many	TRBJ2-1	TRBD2	TGTGCCAGCAGCCTCTATGGGGGGAGGGCGCGAAATGAGCAGTTCTTC	CASSLYGGRARNEQFF
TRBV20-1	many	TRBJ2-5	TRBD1	TGCAGTGCTAGAGTCCCAGGGGGCGTGAAAGAGACCCAGTACTTC	CSARVPGGVKETQYF
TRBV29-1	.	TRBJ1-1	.	TGCACCAGTGTGGGACCGCCGTTGGACACTGAAGCTTTCTTT	CTSVGPPLDTEAFF
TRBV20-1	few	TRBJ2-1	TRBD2	TGCAGTGCTAATCCGGGACTAGGTTACAATGAGCAGTTCTTC	CSANPGLGYNEQFF
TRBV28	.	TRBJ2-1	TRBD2	TGTGCCAGCGCCCCGGGACTAGCGGGAGGGTCATCCTACAATGAGCAGTTCTTC	CASAPGLAGGSSYNEQFF
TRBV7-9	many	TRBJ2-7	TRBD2	TGTGCCAGCAGCAAGGGACTAGCGGGAGGTTACGAGCAGTACTTC	CASSKGLAGGYEQYF
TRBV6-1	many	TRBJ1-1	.	TGTGCCAGCAAGGACACACGGAACACTGAAGCTTTCTTT	CASKDTRNTEAFF
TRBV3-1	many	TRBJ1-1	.	TGTGCCAGCAGCCCTTTGGCTTGGCGGCAGAACACTGAAGCTTTCTTT	CASSPLAWRQNTEAFF
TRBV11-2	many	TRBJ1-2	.	TGTGCCAGCAGCTTCGGCAGTAACTATGGCTACACCTTC	CASSFGSNYGYTF
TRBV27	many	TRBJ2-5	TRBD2	TGTGCCAGCAGTCGAATCGGACTAGCGGGACAGGAGACCCAGTACTTC	CASSRIGLAGQETQYF
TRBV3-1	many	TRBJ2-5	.	TGTGCCAGCAGCCCCGAACACTCGCCTTCACAAGAGACCCAGTACTTC	CASSPEHSPSQETQYF
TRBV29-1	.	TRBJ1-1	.	TGCAGCGTTGCGGAGGGGCGCACTAACACTGAAGCTTTCTTT	CSVAEGRTNTEAFF
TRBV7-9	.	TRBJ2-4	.	TGTGCCAGCAGCTTAGTACCAGCGGACGTCGCTACAATTAAAAACATTCAGTACTTC	CASSLVPADVATIKNIQYF
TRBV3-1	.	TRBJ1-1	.	TGTGCCAGCAGCCCGAACTTGGGCAGGGAACCCACTGAGGCTTTCTTT	CASSPNLGREPTEAFF
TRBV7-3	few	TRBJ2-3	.	TGTGCCAGCAGCACCGACACAGATACGCGGTATTTT	CASSTDTDTRYF
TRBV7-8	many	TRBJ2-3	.	TGTGCCAGCAACCTGGGGAGTGCCACAGATACGCAGTATTTT	CASNLGSATDTQYF
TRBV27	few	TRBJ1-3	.	TGTGCCAGCAGTCCGACACAGGGTGGTGGAAACACCATATATTTT	CASSPTQGGGNTIYF
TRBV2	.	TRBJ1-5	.	TGTGCCAGCGGCGGGCAGCCCCAGCATTTT	CASGGQPQHF
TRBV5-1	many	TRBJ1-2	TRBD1	TGCGCCAGCAGCCGATCGGGACAGGACTATGGCTACACCTTC	CASSRSGQDYGYTF
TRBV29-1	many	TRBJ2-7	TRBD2	TGCAGCGTTATCACCGGGACTAGCGGGTCCGAGCAGTACTTC	CSVITGTSGSEQYF
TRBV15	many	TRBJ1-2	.	TGTGCCACCAGCATTGGGGGGAACTATGGCTACACCTTC	CATSIGGNYGYTF
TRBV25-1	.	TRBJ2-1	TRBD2	TGTGCCAGCAGTGAACTAGCGGACAATGAGCAGTTCTTC	CASSELADNEQFF
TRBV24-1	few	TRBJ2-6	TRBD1	TGTGCCACCAGTGATTCGGGACAGGGGGCATTGTCTGGGGCCAACGTCCTGACTTTC	CATSDSGQGALSGANVLTF
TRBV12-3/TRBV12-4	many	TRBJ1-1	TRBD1	TGTGCCAGCGGGGACAGGGGGGCCGTGGGGACTGAAGCTTTCTTT	CASGDRGAVGTEAFF
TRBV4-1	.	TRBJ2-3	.	TGCGCCAGCAGCCACCCCTCGGGCGGGCTCATCGGAGATACGCAGTATTTT	CASSHPSGGLIGDTQYF
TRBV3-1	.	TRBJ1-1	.	TGTGCCAGCAGCTCCGTTGGGCTGGCAGCTTTCTTT	CASSSVGLAAFF
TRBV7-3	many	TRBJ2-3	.	TGTGCCAGCAGCTTAAACCGGGACGGATTGGATACGCAGTATTTT	CASSLNRDGLDTQYF
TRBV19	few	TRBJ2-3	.	TGTGCCAGTAGTCCAGGGTTAGGCAGTAGCACAGATACGCAGTATTTT	CASSPGLGSSTDTQYF
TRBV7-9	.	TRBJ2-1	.	TGTGCCAGCAGCCCCTGGACTGGGAGGTACGTTGAGCAGTTCTTC	CASSPWTGRYVEQFF